The present T cell receptor (beta chain) was sequenced within a study of T-cell reconstitution after alpha-beta-depleted transplantation in children. Study-level findings and limits: T-cell numbers and diversity, one year after transplant, stemmed largely from T cells that were newly produced. In patients about two months after transplant, alpha-beta T cells reportedly arose from several hundred expanded graft clones.

This clonotype was picked up a small number of times. Its antigen is unidentified. Preparation of the TCRbeta library used unique molecular identifiers. TCRdb analysed the PCR reads with MiXCR anew, one entry per CDR3 protein. The sample has about 600,000 distinct CDR3 sequences, 10% to 15% seen once; the top ten hold over 2%. Sequences were derived from PBMCs, mostly from graft donor cells, sampled 360 days after TCRalphabeta/CD19-depleted stem cell transplant. The sequence was collected from a male patient younger than 18 who had a stem cell transplant for acute myeloid leukemia, so the T cells may come from the graft donor.

The CDR3 loop reads CASISGTGGKTEAFF. Here the CDR3 DNA reads TGTGCCAGTATATCCGGGACAGGGGGCAAGACTGAAGCTTTCTTT. This chain connects TRBV7-9 to TRBJ1-1; TRBD1 agrees at 12 bases. The CDR3 covers 15 residues. Looked up from germline, CDR1 is SEHNR and CDR2 is FQNEAQ (reference sequence). Unmatched junction bases numbered 10, after V lost 9 bases and J lost 5 bases.